This T cell receptor beta chain stems from a study of blood T cells in healthy people across ages. Together with a sample-barcoded 5' primer, a J-beta primer mix was included in a second PCR lasting about 7 to 11 cycles. TCRdb passed the 5' RACE reads through MiXCR, listing each CDR3 protein once. The data contain 2 million or so distinct CDR3 sequences, 49% of them singletons. The CDR3 consists of 14 residues. With 3 bases removed from V and 1 base from J, the gap between germline ends came to 10 bases. Germline lookup yields CDR1 DFQATT and CDR2 SNEGSKA (reference sequence). The V call is TRBV20-1, the J call TRBJ1-5; D is ambiguous. The source of this sequence is a middle-aged woman in good health. Specimen: blood. The CDR3: CSARSGESNQPQHF. The CDR3 DNA reads TGCAGTGCTAGGAGCGGGGAGAGCAATCAGCCCCAGCATTTT.